This T cell receptor (beta chain) originates from a study of shared clonotypes between healthy human individuals (dated by TCRdb to the early 2020s). Study-wide context: Two women and three men aged 18 to 49 years were included in the cohort. To increase sequencing depth and limit assay-specific biases, different laboratories used diverse techniques to prepare libraries and sequence TCR repertoires. Per donor, three plates each were used for CD4 naive and CD4 memory, two for CD8 naive, and one for CD8 memory. Blood TCR repertoires of a handful of healthy adults were deeply sequenced to estimate repertoire size and the extent of clonotype sharing between individuals. Between about 0.85 and 9.5 billion PBMCs per donor were obtained by leukapheresis.

Findings and caveats that apply to the study as a whole: Because the study included a small number of donors, the genetic and exposure-history diversity represented was limited. Even with the large sequencing depth, rarefaction of the sorted-subset datasets indicated that sequencing was incomplete. Compared with non-shared clonotypes, clonotypes shared by all four sorted-subset donors had higher generation probabilities. Pairwise subsampling led to the expectation that sequencing depth would affect the degree of clonotype sharing among donors. Sampling was restricted to blood, and TCR repertoires in tissues likely differ from the TCR repertoires found in blood. Sharing across a few donors was observed for approximately 4.6% of naive CD4, about 3.2% of naive CD8, over 2% of memory CD4, and 0.4% of memory CD8 clonotypes. Estimated clonotype richness was generally larger for naive than for memory subsets.

Regarding this clone: Its antigen remains unidentified. Base qualities are not recorded, but no much larger clone differs from it by a single base.

Healthy HIV-negative adults with no recently reported acute infections or vaccinations were included as donors. All donors were Caucasian adults living in Nashville, Tennessee, USA. CD4+ T cells were enriched by magnetic negative selection, after which naive cells were positively selected on CD45RA and the negative fraction was taken as the memory subset. Blood was obtained by leukapheresis, after which PBMCs were separated by Ficoll-Histopaque density gradient centrifugation and cryopreserved in liquid nitrogen vapor phase. Analytical flow cytometry was used to check the purity and quantity of every magnetically sorted T cell population. From each sorted fraction, genomic DNA was isolated and quantified by UV absorbance on a Nanodrop 2000c. Using the deep immunoSEQ assay, TCR CDR3 regions were amplified from genomic DNA by multiplex PCR. For each cell subset, the extracted genomic DNA was distributed evenly across all wells of several immunoSEQ 96-well plates, and each plate served as one replicate. For sorted subsets, each replicate PCR was loaded with 200 ng genomic DNA, equivalent to approximately 27,000 T cell genomes. Purified libraries were measured with a Qubit 3.0 fluorometer, size-checked on a Bioanalyzer 2100, and measured again with the KAPA Library Quantification kit. Every immunoSEQ 96-well plate was sequenced on a separate single-read 150-cycle Illumina NextSeq 550 flow cell. As for how the authors treated the data: Because the immunoSEQ output included only junctional sequences and no quality scores, the filtering could not be the same as the filtering used for full-length reads. Sequences were annotated with PyIR, a Python wrapper for IgBLAST v1.9, and V/J genes and CDR3 were assigned using IMGT germline references. Reads were filtered out if the reads had weak V/J assignments (E-value above 1e-6), no CDR3, stop codons, out-of-frame junctions, or ambiguous translated residues. A V3J clonotype was defined by an identical inferred V gene, J gene, and CDR3 amino acid sequence. The percentage overlap between two repertoires was calculated by dividing the number of shared unique clonotypes by the size of the smaller repertoire. Richness of each repertoire was evaluated using RTK rarefaction, the Chao1 estimator, and Recon v2.1 estimates of unobserved clonotypes. Generation probabilities were computed with OLGA for all TCRbeta clonotypes obtained by the gDNA method from a few donors. This immuneACCESS table, as held by TCRdb, lists in-frame sequences with V and J called but not all clones. Of the missing ones, under half trace to an unresolved V gene in checked studies; the others have no known cause. V and J calls and clone size are as listed in that table; D and trimming were resolved from the DNA. For this sample the table gives 1 million to 1.2 million clones, of which roughly 80% were detected only once. Jointly, the top ten make up almost 0.9% of the sample.

Spanning cysteine to phenylalanine, the CDR3 consists of 14 amino acids. The CDR3 DNA has 42 bases and is translated from base 1. Based on the germline V gene, the CDR1 and CDR2 sequences are SGHVS and FQNEAQ. V is pared back by 5 bases and J by 8 bases, with 15 bases lying between the germline termini. This sequence was found in a man aged 18 to 35 in good health. Some clones in this sample may be carry-over from other donors' samples. The chain couples TRBV7-8 to TRBJ1-4, with an unclear D gene assignment. The specimen sequenced was memory CD4+ T cells from PBMCs. Explained via the paper, the cell subset or site label denotes: CD45RA-negative fraction. In nucleotide form, the sequence is TGTGCCAGCAGCCCGCTGGCGGGTGGGGAAAAACTGTTTTTT. The encoded protein is CASSPLAGGEKLFF. The full variable domain, with segments outside the CDR3 supplied by the reference TRBV7-8 and TRBJ1-4 proteins, appears as GAGVSQSPRYKVAKRGQDVALRCDPISGHVSLFWYQQALGQGPEFLTYFQNEAQLDKSGLPSDRFFAERPEGSVSTLKIQRTQQEDSAVYLCASSPLAGGEKLFFGSGTQLSVL.